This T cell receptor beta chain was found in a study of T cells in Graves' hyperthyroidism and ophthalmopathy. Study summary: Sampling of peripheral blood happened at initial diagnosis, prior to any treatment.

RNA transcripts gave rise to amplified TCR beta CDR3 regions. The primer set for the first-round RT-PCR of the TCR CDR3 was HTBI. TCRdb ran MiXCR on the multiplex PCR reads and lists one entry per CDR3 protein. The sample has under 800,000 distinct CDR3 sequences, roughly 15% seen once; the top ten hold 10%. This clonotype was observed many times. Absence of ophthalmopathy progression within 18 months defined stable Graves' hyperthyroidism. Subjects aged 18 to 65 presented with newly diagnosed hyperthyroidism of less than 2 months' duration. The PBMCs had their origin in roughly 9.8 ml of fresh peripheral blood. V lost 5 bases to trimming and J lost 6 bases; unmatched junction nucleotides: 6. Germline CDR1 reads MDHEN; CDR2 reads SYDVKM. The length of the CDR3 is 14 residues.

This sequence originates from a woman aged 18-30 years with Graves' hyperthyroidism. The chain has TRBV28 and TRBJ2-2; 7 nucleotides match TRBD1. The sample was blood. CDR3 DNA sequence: TGTGCCAGCAGTCGGACAGGTCTCTCCGGGGAGCTGTTTTTT. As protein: CASSRTGLSGELFF.